The source of this T cell receptor beta chain is a study of PD-1 blockade in mismatch repair-deficient tumors. In the study overall: Enrolled about 2013-2017, patients had progressing, pretreated mismatch repair-deficient cancers of 12 types.

V was cut by 4 bases and J by 1 base, with 10 bases left in between. Germline-derived CDR1 and CDR2 are ENHRY and SYGVKD. CDR3 length equals 15 residues. Method: immunoSEQ multiplex PCR; TCRdb's copy keeps in-frame clones and lacks some. Of approximately 51,000 clones listed, over 75% were seen once; the top ten hold around 8.1%. The clonotype originates from an adult with mismatch repair-deficient cancer. The sequencing here drew on peripheral blood, taken more than 19 weeks after starting pembrolizumab. The chain links TRBV10-3 to TRBJ2-2; no definite D call. In DNA form, the CDR3 reads TGTGCCATCAGTGGTGCGACCCAGAACACCGGGGAGCTGTTTTTT. This gives the protein CAISGATQNTGELFF.